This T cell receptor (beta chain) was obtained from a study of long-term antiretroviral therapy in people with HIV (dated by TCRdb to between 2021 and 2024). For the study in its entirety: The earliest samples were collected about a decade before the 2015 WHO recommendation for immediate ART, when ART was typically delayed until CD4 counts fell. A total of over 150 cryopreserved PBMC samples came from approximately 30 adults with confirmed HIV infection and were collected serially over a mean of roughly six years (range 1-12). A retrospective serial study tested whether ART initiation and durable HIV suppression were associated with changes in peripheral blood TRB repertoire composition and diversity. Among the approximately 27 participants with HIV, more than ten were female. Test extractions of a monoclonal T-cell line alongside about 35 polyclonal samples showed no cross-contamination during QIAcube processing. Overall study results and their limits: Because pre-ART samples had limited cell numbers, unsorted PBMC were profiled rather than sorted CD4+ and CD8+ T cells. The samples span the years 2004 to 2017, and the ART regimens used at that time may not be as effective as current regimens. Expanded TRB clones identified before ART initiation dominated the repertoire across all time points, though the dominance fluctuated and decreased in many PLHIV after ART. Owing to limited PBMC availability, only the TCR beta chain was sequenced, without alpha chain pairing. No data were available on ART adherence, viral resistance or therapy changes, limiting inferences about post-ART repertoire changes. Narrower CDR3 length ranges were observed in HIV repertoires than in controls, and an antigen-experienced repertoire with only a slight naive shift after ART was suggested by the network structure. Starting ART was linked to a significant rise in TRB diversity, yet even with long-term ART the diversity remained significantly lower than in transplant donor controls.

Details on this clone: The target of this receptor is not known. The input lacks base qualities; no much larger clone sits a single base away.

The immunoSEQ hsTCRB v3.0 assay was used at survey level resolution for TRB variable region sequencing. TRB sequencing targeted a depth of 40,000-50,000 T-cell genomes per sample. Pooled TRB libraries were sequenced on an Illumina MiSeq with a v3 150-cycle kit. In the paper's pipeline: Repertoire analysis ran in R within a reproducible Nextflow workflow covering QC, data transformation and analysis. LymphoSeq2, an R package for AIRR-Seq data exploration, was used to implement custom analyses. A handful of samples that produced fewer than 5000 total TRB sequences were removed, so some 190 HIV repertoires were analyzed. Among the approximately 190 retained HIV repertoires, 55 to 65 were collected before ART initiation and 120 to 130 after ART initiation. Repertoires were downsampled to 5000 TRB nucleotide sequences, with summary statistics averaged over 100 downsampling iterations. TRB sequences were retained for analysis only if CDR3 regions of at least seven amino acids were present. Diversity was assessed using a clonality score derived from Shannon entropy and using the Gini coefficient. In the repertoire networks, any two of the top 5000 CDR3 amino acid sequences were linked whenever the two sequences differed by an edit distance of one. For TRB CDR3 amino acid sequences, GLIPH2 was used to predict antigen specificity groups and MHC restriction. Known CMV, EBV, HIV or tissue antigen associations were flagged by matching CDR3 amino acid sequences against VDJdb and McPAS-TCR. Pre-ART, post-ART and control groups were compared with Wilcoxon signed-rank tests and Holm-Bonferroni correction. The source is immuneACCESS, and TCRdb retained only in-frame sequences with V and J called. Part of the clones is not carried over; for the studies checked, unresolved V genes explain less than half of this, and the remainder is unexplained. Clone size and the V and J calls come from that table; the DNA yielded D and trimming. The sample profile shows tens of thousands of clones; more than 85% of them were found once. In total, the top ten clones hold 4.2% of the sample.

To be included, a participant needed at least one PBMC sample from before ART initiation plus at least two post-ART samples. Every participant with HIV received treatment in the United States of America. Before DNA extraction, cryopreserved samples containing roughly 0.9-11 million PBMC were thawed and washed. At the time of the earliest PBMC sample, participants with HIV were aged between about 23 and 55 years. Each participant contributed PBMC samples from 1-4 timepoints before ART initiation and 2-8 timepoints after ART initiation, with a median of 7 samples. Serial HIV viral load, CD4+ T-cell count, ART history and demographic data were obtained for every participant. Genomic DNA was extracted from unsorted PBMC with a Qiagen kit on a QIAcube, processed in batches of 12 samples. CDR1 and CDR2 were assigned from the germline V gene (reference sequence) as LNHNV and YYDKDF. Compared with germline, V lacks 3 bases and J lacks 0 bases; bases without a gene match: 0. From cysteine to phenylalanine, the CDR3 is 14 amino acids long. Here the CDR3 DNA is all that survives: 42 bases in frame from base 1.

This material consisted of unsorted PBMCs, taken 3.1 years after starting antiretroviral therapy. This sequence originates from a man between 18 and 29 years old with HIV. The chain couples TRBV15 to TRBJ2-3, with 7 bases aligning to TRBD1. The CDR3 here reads CATSRGQSTDTQYF. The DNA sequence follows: TGTGCCACCAGCAGGGGACAGAGCACAGATACGCAGTATTTT. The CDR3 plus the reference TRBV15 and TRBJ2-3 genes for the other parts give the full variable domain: DAMVIQNPRYQVTQFGKPVTLSCSQTLNHNVMYWYQQKSSQAPKLLFHYYDKDFNNEADTPDNFQSRRPNTSFCFLDIRSPGLGDTAMYLCATSRGQSTDTQYFGPGTRLTVL.